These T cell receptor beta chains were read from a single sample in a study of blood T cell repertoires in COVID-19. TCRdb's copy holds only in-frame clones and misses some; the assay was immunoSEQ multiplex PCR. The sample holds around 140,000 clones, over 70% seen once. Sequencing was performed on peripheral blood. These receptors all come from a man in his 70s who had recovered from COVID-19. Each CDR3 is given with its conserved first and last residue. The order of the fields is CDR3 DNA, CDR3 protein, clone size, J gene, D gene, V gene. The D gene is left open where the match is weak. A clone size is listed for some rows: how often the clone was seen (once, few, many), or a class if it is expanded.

CDR3 DNA: TGTGCCAGTAGTATAGTGGGGACAGAAGGATCACCCCTCCACTTT; CDR3 protein: CASSIVGTEGSPLHF; clone size: few; J gene: TRBJ1-6; D gene: TRBD1; V gene: TRBV19
CDR3 DNA: TGTGCCTTCGGACAGGGAGGGGGTCAGCCCCAGCATTTT; CDR3 protein: CAFGQGGGQPQHF; clone size: once; J gene: TRBJ1-5; D gene: TRBD1; V gene: TRBV6-6
CDR3 DNA: TGTGCCAGCAGCCCCGGACAGGGGATGTCACCCCTCCACTTT; CDR3 protein: CASSPGQGMSPLHF; clone size: few; J gene: TRBJ1-6; D gene: TRBD1; V gene: TRBV3-1/TRBV3-2
CDR3 DNA: TGTGCCAGCAGCGAGGGCAGGGTTCAGCCCCAGCATTTT; CDR3 protein: CASSEGRVQPQHF; clone size: NA; J gene: TRBJ1-5; D gene: NA; V gene: TRBV9
CDR3 DNA: TGTGCCAGCAGCCCCCAGGGGGCATCCGGGGAGCTGTTTTTT; CDR3 protein: CASSPQGASGELFF; clone size: NA; J gene: TRBJ2-2; D gene: TRBD1; V gene: TRBV11-2
CDR3 DNA: TGTGCCAGCAGTGAAGGGACTAGCCCCCGGGTCGATGAGCAGTTCTTC; CDR3 protein: CASSEGTSPRVDEQFF; clone size: NA; J gene: TRBJ2-1; D gene: TRBD2; V gene: TRBV6-1
CDR3 DNA: TGTGCCAGCAGCCACCTACAGGGGGCGCCCGGAAACACCATATATTTT; CDR3 protein: CASSHLQGAPGNTIYF; clone size: NA; J gene: TRBJ1-3; D gene: TRBD1; V gene: TRBV4-2
CDR3 DNA: TGTGCCAGCCGTGAGGTGGGACTAGCGGGATACGAGCAGTACTTC; CDR3 protein: CASREVGLAGYEQYF; clone size: NA; J gene: TRBJ2-7; D gene: TRBD2; V gene: TRBV6-1
CDR3 DNA: TGTGCCAGCAGCTTAGCGGGAGCCACTGAAGCTTTCTTT; CDR3 protein: CASSLAGATEAFF; clone size: NA; J gene: TRBJ1-1; D gene: NA; V gene: TRBV7-2
CDR3 DNA: TGCGCCAGCAGCCCGGGGGTGTCGTCAGGACCTACCGAGCAGTACTTC; CDR3 protein: CASSPGVSSGPTEQYF; clone size: NA; J gene: TRBJ2-7; D gene: NA; V gene: TRBV5-1
CDR3 DNA: TGTGCCAGCTCACCACTGTCAGGCGAAGCTTTCTTT; CDR3 protein: CASSPLSGEAFF; clone size: NA; J gene: TRBJ1-1; D gene: NA; V gene: TRBV18
CDR3 DNA: TGTGCCAGCTCATACACAGATACGCAGTATTTT; CDR3 protein: CASSYTDTQYF; clone size: NA; J gene: TRBJ2-3; D gene: NA; V gene: TRBV18
CDR3 DNA: TGTGCCAGCAGTGTGGCGGGCACAGATACGCAGTATTTT; CDR3 protein: CASSVAGTDTQYF; clone size: NA; J gene: TRBJ2-3; D gene: NA; V gene: TRBV2
CDR3 DNA: TGTGCCAGCAGTACACAGGTTCTTTCAGGGGCCAACGTCCTGACTTTC; CDR3 protein: CASSTQVLSGANVLTF; clone size: NA; J gene: TRBJ2-6; D gene: NA; V gene: TRBV28
CDR3 DNA: TGTGCCAGCTCACGAGAAGCGGGAGTCAAAATTTACGAGCAGTACTTC; CDR3 protein: CASSREAGVKIYEQYF; clone size: NA; J gene: TRBJ2-7; D gene: TRBD2; V gene: TRBV18
CDR3 DNA: TGTGCCAGCAGCTTAGGGGCGGGAGGGCCCCCGCCCACAGATACGCAGTATTTT; CDR3 protein: CASSLGAGGPPPTDTQYF; clone size: NA; J gene: TRBJ2-3; D gene: TRBD2; V gene: TRBV7-9
CDR3 DNA: TGTGCCAGCAGCTTAGAGGGGCCAGGAATCATCGCCTTC; CDR3 protein: CASSLEGPGIIAF; clone size: NA; J gene: TRBJ1-2; D gene: NA; V gene: TRBV7-9
CDR3 DNA: TGTGCCAGCAGGGATCCTCAGTGGGGACAGAACGCGAACACCGGGGAGCTGTTTTTT; CDR3 protein: CASRDPQWGQNANTGELFF; clone size: NA; J gene: TRBJ2-2; D gene: TRBD1; V gene: TRBV2
CDR3 DNA: TGTGCCAGCAGCCAAGGACTAGCGGGAAGCTACGAGCAGTACTTC; CDR3 protein: CASSQGLAGSYEQYF; clone size: few; J gene: TRBJ2-7; D gene: TRBD2; V gene: TRBV3-1/TRBV3-2
CDR3 DNA: TGCAGCGTTGAAGACAGAGATACGCAGTATTTT; CDR3 protein: CSVEDRDTQYF; clone size: NA; J gene: TRBJ2-3; D gene: NA; V gene: TRBV29-1
CDR3 DNA: TGTGCCAGCAGTTACCCAGACAGGGGGGCCTATGGCTACACCTTC; CDR3 protein: CASSYPDRGAYGYTF; clone size: NA; J gene: TRBJ1-2; D gene: TRBD1; V gene: TRBV6-2/TRBV6-3
CDR3 DNA: TGTGCCAGCAGTGAACTGGACAGAATGTACGAGCAGTACTTC; CDR3 protein: CASSELDRMYEQYF; clone size: NA; J gene: TRBJ2-7; D gene: NA; V gene: TRBV2
CDR3 DNA: TGTGCCAGCAGTGTCGGCGGCTATGGCTACACCTTC; CDR3 protein: CASSVGGYGYTF; clone size: few; J gene: TRBJ1-2; D gene: NA; V gene: TRBV12-3/TRBV12-4
CDR3 DNA: TGTGCCAGCTCACCCCTCGGGAGTTTCTACAATGAGCAGTTCTTC; CDR3 protein: CASSPLGSFYNEQFF; clone size: NA; J gene: TRBJ2-1; D gene: NA; V gene: TRBV18
CDR3 DNA: TGTGCCACAGCGAGCGGGGGCGGGGGCAATCAGCCCCAGCATTTT; CDR3 protein: CATASGGGGNQPQHF; clone size: NA; J gene: TRBJ1-5; D gene: NA; V gene: TRBV19
CDR3 DNA: TGTGCCAGCAGCTTGGACCCGGGGTCCTACGAGCAGTACTTC; CDR3 protein: CASSLDPGSYEQYF; clone size: NA; J gene: TRBJ2-7; D gene: NA; V gene: TRBV5-4
CDR3 DNA: TGTGCCAGTAGTATCGACAGGTACAATGAGCAGTTCTTC; CDR3 protein: CASSIDRYNEQFF; clone size: NA; J gene: TRBJ2-1; D gene: NA; V gene: TRBV19
CDR3 DNA: TGTGCCAGCAGCGTAGAGGAGGGGTGGGTGAACACTGAAGCTTTCTTT; CDR3 protein: CASSVEEGWVNTEAFF; clone size: NA; J gene: TRBJ1-1; D gene: NA; V gene: TRBV9
CDR3 DNA: TGTGCCTGGAGTTGGGACTCGAACAATGAGCAGTTCTTC; CDR3 protein: CAWSWDSNNEQFF; clone size: NA; J gene: TRBJ2-1; D gene: NA; V gene: TRBV30
CDR3 DNA: TGTGCCAGCAGTTCCCAGGGGGCGCGGGAGACCCAGTACTTC; CDR3 protein: CASSSQGARETQYF; clone size: NA; J gene: TRBJ2-5; D gene: TRBD1; V gene: TRBV5-4
CDR3 DNA: TGTGCCAGCAGCCGGGGGAACTCTGGAAACACCATATATTTT; CDR3 protein: CASSRGNSGNTIYF; clone size: NA; J gene: TRBJ1-3; D gene: NA; V gene: TRBV5-8
CDR3 DNA: TGTGCCAGCAGAGCGGGGCTCGGGAGCTACGAGCAGTACTTC; CDR3 protein: CASRAGLGSYEQYF; clone size: NA; J gene: TRBJ2-7; D gene: TRBD2; V gene: TRBV7-2
CDR3 DNA: TGCGCCAGCAGCCAACCAGGTGGGGCTTCCAACTATGGCTACACCTTC; CDR3 protein: CASSQPGGASNYGYTF; clone size: NA; J gene: TRBJ1-2; D gene: NA; V gene: TRBV4-1
CDR3 DNA: TGTGCCAGCAGCCCTTGGACTAGCGGGGCTCGAAATACGCAGTATTTT; CDR3 protein: CASSPWTSGARNTQYF; clone size: NA; J gene: TRBJ2-3; D gene: TRBD2; V gene: TRBV3-1/TRBV3-2
CDR3 DNA: TGTGCCAGTAGTATCGTCCAGGGGAGTTACGAGCAGTACTTC; CDR3 protein: CASSIVQGSYEQYF; clone size: once; J gene: TRBJ2-7; D gene: NA; V gene: TRBV19
CDR3 DNA: TGTGCCACCAGTGATTCATCATTAGCGGGAGGTCAAAATGAGCAGTTCTTC; CDR3 protein: CATSDSSLAGGQNEQFF; clone size: NA; J gene: TRBJ2-1; D gene: TRBD2; V gene: TRBV24-1
CDR3 DNA: TGTGCCACCAGCAGGGGACTAGCGGGAAGGGTGGATACGCAGTATTTT; CDR3 protein: CATSRGLAGRVDTQYF; clone size: once; J gene: TRBJ2-3; D gene: TRBD2; V gene: TRBV15
CDR3 DNA: TGCGCCAGCAGCCAAGATAGAGGGCAGGGGGGTCAGCCCCAGCATTTT; CDR3 protein: CASSQDRGQGGQPQHF; clone size: NA; J gene: TRBJ1-5; D gene: TRBD1; V gene: TRBV4-3
CDR3 DNA: TGTGCCAGCAGCTTGCACAGGTTAACCTACGAGCAGTACTTC; CDR3 protein: CASSLHRLTYEQYF; clone size: NA; J gene: TRBJ2-7; D gene: NA; V gene: TRBV7-2
CDR3 DNA: TGTGCCAGCAGCTTAGGTGGACAGGGAGTCGGAAACACCATATATTTT; CDR3 protein: CASSLGGQGVGNTIYF; clone size: NA; J gene: TRBJ1-3; D gene: TRBD1; V gene: TRBV11-3
CDR3 DNA: TGTGCCAGCTCACCGGGACTAGCGGGAGGGATCTTTGGCGGTGAGCAGTTCTTC; CDR3 protein: CASSPGLAGGIFGGEQFF; clone size: once; J gene: TRBJ2-1; D gene: TRBD2; V gene: TRBV18
CDR3 DNA: TGTGCCACCAGTGATGGGGAGCAAGAGACCCAGTACTTC; CDR3 protein: CATSDGEQETQYF; clone size: NA; J gene: TRBJ2-5; D gene: NA; V gene: TRBV24-1
CDR3 DNA: TGTGCCAGCAGTCACCCCCTAGTACAGACCCAGTACTTC; CDR3 protein: CASSHPLVQTQYF; clone size: NA; J gene: TRBJ2-5; D gene: NA; V gene: TRBV11-2
CDR3 DNA: TGTGCCAGCAGCTTTCATCCCTACGAGCAGTACTTC; CDR3 protein: CASSFHPYEQYF; clone size: NA; J gene: TRBJ2-7; D gene: NA; V gene: TRBV12-1
CDR3 DNA: TGTGCCAGCAGTTACTCGAACACCCCGTACGAGCAGTACTTC; CDR3 protein: CASSYSNTPYEQYF; clone size: NA; J gene: TRBJ2-7; D gene: NA; V gene: TRBV6-5
CDR3 DNA: TGTGCCAGTAGTATCACTAGCGGAACCTACAATGAGCAGTTCTTC; CDR3 protein: CASSITSGTYNEQFF; clone size: NA; J gene: TRBJ2-1; D gene: TRBD2; V gene: TRBV19
CDR3 DNA: TGTGCCTGGCCGCCAGTCCTCGCGGGAGAATCCTACGAGCAGTACTTC; CDR3 protein: CAWPPVLAGESYEQYF; clone size: NA; J gene: TRBJ2-7; D gene: TRBD2; V gene: TRBV30
CDR3 DNA: TGTGCCAGCAGTTTCGCTGGCGGGGGAACAGATACGCAGTATTTT; CDR3 protein: CASSFAGGGTDTQYF; clone size: few; J gene: TRBJ2-3; D gene: TRBD2; V gene: TRBV27
CDR3 DNA: TGCGCCAGCAGCTTACAGACAGGGGGCGTGGAGACCCAGTACTTC; CDR3 protein: CASSLQTGGVETQYF; clone size: NA; J gene: TRBJ2-5; D gene: TRBD1; V gene: TRBV5-1
CDR3 DNA: TGTGCCAGCAGCCAAGTTGTGGGGAGGCCTAATGAAAAACTGTTTTTT; CDR3 protein: CASSQVVGRPNEKLFF; clone size: few; J gene: TRBJ1-4; D gene: NA; V gene: TRBV3-1/TRBV3-2
CDR3 DNA: TGTGCCAGCAGCTTACAGATCCAGTACGAGCAGTACTTC; CDR3 protein: CASSLQIQYEQYF; clone size: NA; J gene: TRBJ2-7; D gene: NA; V gene: TRBV7-2